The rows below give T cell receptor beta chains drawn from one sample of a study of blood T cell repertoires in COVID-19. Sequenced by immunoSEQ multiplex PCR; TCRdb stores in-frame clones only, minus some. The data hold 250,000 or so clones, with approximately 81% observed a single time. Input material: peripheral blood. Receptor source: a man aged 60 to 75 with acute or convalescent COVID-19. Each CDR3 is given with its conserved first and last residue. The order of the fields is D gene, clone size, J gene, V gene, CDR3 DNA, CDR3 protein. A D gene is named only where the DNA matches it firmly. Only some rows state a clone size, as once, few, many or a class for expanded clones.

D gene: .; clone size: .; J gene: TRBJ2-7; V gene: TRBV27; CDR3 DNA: TGTGCCAGCAGACCGCTAGGGGTTAACGAGCAGTACTTC; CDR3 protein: CASRPLGVNEQYF
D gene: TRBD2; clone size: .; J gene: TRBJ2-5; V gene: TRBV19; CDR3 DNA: TGTGCCAGTAGTATAGAGGGGGGGGACCAAGAGACCCAGTACTTC; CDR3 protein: CASSIEGGDQETQYF
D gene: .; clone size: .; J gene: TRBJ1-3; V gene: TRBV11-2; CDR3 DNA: TGTGCCAGCAGCTTATGGGCAGGGGCCTCTGGAAACACCATATATTTT; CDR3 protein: CASSLWAGASGNTIYF
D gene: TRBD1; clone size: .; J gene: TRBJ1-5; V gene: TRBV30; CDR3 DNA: TGTGCCTGGAGTGTACTACAGGGGGATCAGCCCCAGCATTTT; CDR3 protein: CAWSVLQGDQPQHF
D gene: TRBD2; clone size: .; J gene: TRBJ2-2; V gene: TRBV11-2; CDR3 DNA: TGTGCCAGCAGCTTAGTGTTTCGGACTAGGGGGGAGCTGTTTTTT; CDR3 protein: CASSLVFRTRGELFF
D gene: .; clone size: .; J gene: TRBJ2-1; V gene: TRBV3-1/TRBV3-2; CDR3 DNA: TGTGCCAGCAGCCAAGGGGCGCAGGGGTGGTTGTTGGAGCAGTTCTTC; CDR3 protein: CASSQGAQGWLLEQFF
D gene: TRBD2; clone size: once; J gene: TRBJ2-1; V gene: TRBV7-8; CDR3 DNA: TGTGCCAGCAGCTTAGCGTGGGCTAGCGGGAGTATTGATGAGCAGTTCTTC; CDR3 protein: CASSLAWASGSIDEQFF
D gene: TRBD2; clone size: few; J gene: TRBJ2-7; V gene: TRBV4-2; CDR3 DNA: TGTGCCAGCAGCCAAGTATTCTCGCGGGGGGGCTACGAGCAGTACTTC; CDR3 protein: CASSQVFSRGGYEQYF
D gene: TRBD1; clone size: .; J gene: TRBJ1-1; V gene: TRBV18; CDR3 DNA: TGTGCCAGCTCACCACCGAACAGGGGAAGAGAGACTGAAGCTTTCTTT; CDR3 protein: CASSPPNRGRETEAFF
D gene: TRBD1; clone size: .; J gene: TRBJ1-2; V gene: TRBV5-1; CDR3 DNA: TGCGCCAGCAGCTCCGGACAGGGGCCTTCTAACTATGGCTACACCTTC; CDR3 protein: CASSSGQGPSNYGYTF
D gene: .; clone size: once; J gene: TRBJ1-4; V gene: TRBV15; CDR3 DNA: TGTGCCACCAGCAGGCGGGCAGCAACTAATGAAAAACTGTTTTTT; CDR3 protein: CATSRRAATNEKLFF
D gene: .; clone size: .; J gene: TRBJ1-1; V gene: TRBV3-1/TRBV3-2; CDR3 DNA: TGTGCCAGCAGCCAACTTCCAGGGTCTGTCGCTGAAGCTTTCTTT; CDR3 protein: CASSQLPGSVAEAFF
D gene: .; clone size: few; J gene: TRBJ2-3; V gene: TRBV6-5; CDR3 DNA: TGTGCCAGCAGTTACAGGGGGGGTGCAGATACGCAGTATTTT; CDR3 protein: CASSYRGGADTQYF
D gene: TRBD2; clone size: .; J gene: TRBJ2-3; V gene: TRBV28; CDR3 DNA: TGTGCCAGCAGTTCCCCCTCGACTAGCGGGTTGACAGATACGCAGTATTTT; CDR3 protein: CASSSPSTSGLTDTQYF
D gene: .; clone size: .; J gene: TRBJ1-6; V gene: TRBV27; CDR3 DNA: TGTGCCAGCACCCCGACAGGAGTAACACCCCTCCACTTT; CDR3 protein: CASTPTGVTPLHF
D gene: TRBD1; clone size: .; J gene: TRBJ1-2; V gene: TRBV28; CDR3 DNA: TGTGCCACTGCCAAGGGACAGGGAGCCTATGGCTACACCTTC; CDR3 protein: CATAKGQGAYGYTF
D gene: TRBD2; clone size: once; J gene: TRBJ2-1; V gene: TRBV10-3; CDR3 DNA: TGTGCCGGGGGGACTAGCGGTTACAATGAGCAGTTCTTC; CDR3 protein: CAGGTSGYNEQFF
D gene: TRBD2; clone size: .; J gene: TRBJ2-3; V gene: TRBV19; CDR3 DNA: TGTGCCAGTAGTATAAACCTGGCGGGAGGTACAGATACGCAGTATTTT; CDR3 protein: CASSINLAGGTDTQYF
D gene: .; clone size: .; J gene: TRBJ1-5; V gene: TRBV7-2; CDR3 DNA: TGTGCCAGCAGCTTAGTCCGTCAGCCCCAGCATTTT; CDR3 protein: CASSLVRQPQHF
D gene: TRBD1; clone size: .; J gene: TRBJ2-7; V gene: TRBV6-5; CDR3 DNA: TGTGCCAGCAGTAGCCAGAGGACAGGTACCTACGAGCAGTACTTC; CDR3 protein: CASSSQRTGTYEQYF
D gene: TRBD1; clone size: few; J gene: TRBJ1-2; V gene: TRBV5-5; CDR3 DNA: TGTGCCAGCAGCACCCAGGGGGACTATGGCTACACCTTC; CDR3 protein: CASSTQGDYGYTF
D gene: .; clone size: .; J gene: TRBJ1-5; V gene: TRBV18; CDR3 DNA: TGTGCCAGCTCAACAGGGCTGGGCAATCAGCCCCAGCATTTT; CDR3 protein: CASSTGLGNQPQHF
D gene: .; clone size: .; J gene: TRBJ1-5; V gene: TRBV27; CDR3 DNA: TGTGCCAGCTCCCAGGGGTCACATCAGCCCCAGCATTTT; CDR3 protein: CASSQGSHQPQHF
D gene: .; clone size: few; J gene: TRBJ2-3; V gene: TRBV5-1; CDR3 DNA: TGCGCCAGCAAACCCGGACGACTAGATGAGAGCACAGATACGCAGTATTTT; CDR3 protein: CASKPGRLDESTDTQYF
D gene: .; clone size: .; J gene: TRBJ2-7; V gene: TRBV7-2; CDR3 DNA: TGTGCCAGCAGCCCAATGCGGGCTTTAGCCTACGAGCAGTACTTC; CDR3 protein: CASSPMRALAYEQYF
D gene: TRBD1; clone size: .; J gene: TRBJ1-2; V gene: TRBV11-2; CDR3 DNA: TGTGCCAGCAGCTTAGATTCAGTCGGACAGGTGGTATATGGCTACACCTTC; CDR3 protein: CASSLDSVGQVVYGYTF
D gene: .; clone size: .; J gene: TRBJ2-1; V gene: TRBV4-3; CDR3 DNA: TGCGCCAGCAGCGTCGGGCGGGCCTACAATGAGCAGTTCTTC; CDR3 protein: CASSVGRAYNEQFF
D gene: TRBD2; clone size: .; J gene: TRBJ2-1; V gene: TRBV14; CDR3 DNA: TGTGCCAGCAGCCAATGGACTAGCGGGCTGAGCTCCTACAATGAGCAGTTCTTC; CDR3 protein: CASSQWTSGLSSYNEQFF
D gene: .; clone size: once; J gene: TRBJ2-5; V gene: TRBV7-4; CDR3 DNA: TGTGCCAGCAGCTTAGGACGGCCGCGGGAAGAGACCCAGTACTTC; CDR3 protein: CASSLGRPREETQYF
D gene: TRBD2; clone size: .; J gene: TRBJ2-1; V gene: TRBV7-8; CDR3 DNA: TGTGCTCTGGCGGGGGGGCTAGCGGGAGGGCCCTTCTACAATGAGCAGTTCTTC; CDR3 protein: CALAGGLAGGPFYNEQFF
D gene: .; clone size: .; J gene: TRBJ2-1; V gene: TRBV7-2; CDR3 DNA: TGTGCCAGCACCCCGGGACGGGGGAACAATGAGCAGTTCTTC; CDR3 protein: CASTPGRGNNEQFF
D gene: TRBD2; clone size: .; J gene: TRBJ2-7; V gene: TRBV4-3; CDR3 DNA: TGCGCCAGCAGTCGAGTCGGGACTAGCGGGCGTTACGAGCAGTACTTC; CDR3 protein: CASSRVGTSGRYEQYF
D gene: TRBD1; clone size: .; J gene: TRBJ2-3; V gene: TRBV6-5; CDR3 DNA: TGTGCCAGCAGTTACATGGGACAGGGGGCAGATACGCAGTATTTT; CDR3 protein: CASSYMGQGADTQYF
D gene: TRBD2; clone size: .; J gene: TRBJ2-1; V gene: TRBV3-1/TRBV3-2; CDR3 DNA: TGTGCCAGCAGCCGGGACTATAACTACAATGAGCAGTTCTTC; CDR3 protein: CASSRDYNYNEQFF
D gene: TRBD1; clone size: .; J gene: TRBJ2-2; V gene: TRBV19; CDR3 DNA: TGTGCCAGTAGTACGGACAGGGGGGGTACTACGAACACCGGGGAGCTGTTTTTT; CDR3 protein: CASSTDRGGTTNTGELFF
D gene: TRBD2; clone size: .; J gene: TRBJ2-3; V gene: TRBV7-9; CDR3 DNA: TGTGCCAGCAGCGAGACTAGCACTAGCACAGATACGCAGTATTTT; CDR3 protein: CASSETSTSTDTQYF
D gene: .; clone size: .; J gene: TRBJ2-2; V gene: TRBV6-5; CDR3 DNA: TGTGCCAGCAAGGGGGGGGCCGAGACCGGGGAGCTGTTTTTT; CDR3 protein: CASKGGAETGELFF
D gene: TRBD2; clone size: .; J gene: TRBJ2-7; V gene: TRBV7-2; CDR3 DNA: TGTGCCAGCAGCTTCCCGCGGGGGGGGGACTACGAGCAGTACTTC; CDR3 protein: CASSFPRGGDYEQYF
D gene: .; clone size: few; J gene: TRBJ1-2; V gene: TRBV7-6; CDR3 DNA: TGTGCCAGCAGCTTAGATACGTCCACAGGGTTCAACTATGGCTACACCTTC; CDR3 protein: CASSLDTSTGFNYGYTF
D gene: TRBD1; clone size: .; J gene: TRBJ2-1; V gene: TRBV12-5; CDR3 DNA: TGTGCTAGTGGTTTTGATAGGGGGACAGGGTTATTGGGTGAGCAGTTCTTC; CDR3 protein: CASGFDRGTGLLGEQFF
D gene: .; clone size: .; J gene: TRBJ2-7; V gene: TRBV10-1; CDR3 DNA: TGCGCCAGCAGTGAGTCGGCGACCGGGAACGAGCAGTACTTC; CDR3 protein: CASSESATGNEQYF
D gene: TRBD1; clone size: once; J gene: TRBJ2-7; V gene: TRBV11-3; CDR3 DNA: TGTGCCAGCAGCTCCTGGGACAGCTACGAGCAGTACTTC; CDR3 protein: CASSSWDSYEQYF
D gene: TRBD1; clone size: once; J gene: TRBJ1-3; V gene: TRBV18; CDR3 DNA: TGTGCCAGCTCACCCGGGACAGGGCCCCGTAGAAACACCATATATTTT; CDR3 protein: CASSPGTGPRRNTIYF
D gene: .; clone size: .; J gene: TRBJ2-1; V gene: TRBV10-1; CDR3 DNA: TGCGCCAGCAGTGTTCGGCAGGGGAGTGGAGGCTCCTACAATGAGCAGTTCTTC; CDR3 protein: CASSVRQGSGGSYNEQFF
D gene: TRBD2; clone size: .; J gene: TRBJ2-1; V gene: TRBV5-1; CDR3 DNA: TGCGCCAGCAGCTTGCGGACTAGCGGGGAATACAATGAGCAGTTCTTC; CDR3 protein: CASSLRTSGEYNEQFF
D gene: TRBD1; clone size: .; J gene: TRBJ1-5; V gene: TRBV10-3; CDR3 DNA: TGTGCCATCAGTGGCGGGACAGGGAGCAATCAGCCCCAGCATTTT; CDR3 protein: CAISGGTGSNQPQHF
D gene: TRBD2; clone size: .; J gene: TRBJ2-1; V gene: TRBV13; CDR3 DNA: TGTGCCAGCAGCCTCACGCCTCCGGGAGGCAATGAGCAGTTCTTC; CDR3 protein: CASSLTPPGGNEQFF
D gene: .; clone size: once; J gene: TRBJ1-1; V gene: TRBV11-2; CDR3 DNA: TGTGCCAGCAGCTTTGGTGCGGGGGGCACTGAAGCTTTCTTT; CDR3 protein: CASSFGAGGTEAFF
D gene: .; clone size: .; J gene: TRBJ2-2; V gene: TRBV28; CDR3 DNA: TGTGCCAGCAGTTGGACTACTCGCACCGGGGAGCTGTTTTTT; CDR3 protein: CASSWTTRTGELFF
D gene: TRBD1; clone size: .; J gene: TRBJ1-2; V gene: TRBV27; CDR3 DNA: TGTGCCAGCAGTTTCTACGGGACAGGGGGGGATAACTATGGCTACACCTTC; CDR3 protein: CASSFYGTGGDNYGYTF
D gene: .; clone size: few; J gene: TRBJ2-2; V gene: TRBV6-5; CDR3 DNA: TGTGCCAGCAGTTACGACGAGGTTCTTACCGGGGAGCTGTTTTTT; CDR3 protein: CASSYDEVLTGELFF
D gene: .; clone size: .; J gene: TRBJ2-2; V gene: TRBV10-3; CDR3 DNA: TGTGCCATCAGGAGGACCGGGGTGGACCCCGGGGAGCTGTTTTTT; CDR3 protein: CAIRRTGVDPGELFF
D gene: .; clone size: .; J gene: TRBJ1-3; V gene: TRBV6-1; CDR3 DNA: TGTGCCAGCAGTGAGCGGGGAAGCTCTGGAAACACCATATATTTT; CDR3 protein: CASSERGSSGNTIYF